The 16 T cell receptor beta chains below were found in one sample sequenced in a study of blood T cell repertoires in COVID-19. Measured with immunoSEQ multiplex PCR; TCRdb has only the in-frame clones, and not every one. Of approximately 220,000 clones in the sample, 83% were seen once. Specimen: PBMCs or T cells enriched from blood (not recorded which). Every receptor here comes from a woman aged 40 to 50 who had been exposed to COVID-19.

The rearrangement joins TRBV9 to TRBJ2-2; 9 bases line up with TRBD2. Trimming removed 3 bases from V and 0 bases from J; junction bases left unmatched: 6. CDR1 and CDR2 (germline): SGDLS, YYNGEE. This CDR3 has 17 amino acids. The CDR3 spells CASSALAGGSNTGELFF. The CDR3 DNA sequence: TGTGCCAGCAGCGCTTTGGCGGGGGGGTCGAACACCGGGGAGCTGTTTTTT.

This clone was seen only a few times. The V and J genes are TRBV28 and TRBJ2-3, with D hard to call. CDR3 length: 14 amino acids. Germline lookup yields CDR1 MDHEN and CDR2 SYDVKM. Trimming took 6 bases from V and 2 from J, leaving 12 bases between them. This CDR3 is CASRRLGATDTQYF. As DNA, the CDR3 is TGTGCCAGCAGGCGGCTGGGTGCCACAGATACGCAGTATTTT. The full variable domain, with the rest looked up from reference TRBV28 and TRBJ2-3, is DVKVTQSSRYLVKRTGEKVFLECVQDMDHENMFWYRQDPGLGLRLIYFSYDVKMKEKGDIPEGYSVSREKKERFSLILESASTNQTSMYLCASRRLGATDTQYFGPGTRLTVL.

This clone was found many times. The rearrangement links TRBV18 to TRBJ1-2; 8 bases agree with TRBD1. This CDR3 has 16 amino acids. CDR1 is KGHSH and CDR2 is LQKENI in the germline V gene. V was clipped by 2 bases and J by 10 bases; unmatched bases: 15. CDR3 amino acids: CASSPNSPGQGIVYTF. The CDR3 nucleotides are TGTGCCAGCTCACCAAATTCCCCAGGACAGGGTATCGTCTACACCTTC.

The sample holds a few counts of this clone. This chain joins TRBV3-1 (or the pseudogene TRBV3-2) and TRBJ1-1; D uncertain. Per germline, CDR1 LGHDT and CDR2 YNNKEL (reference sequence). CDR3 size: 14 residues. The germline V and J ends were trimmed by 7 bases and 0 bases, with 12 bases remaining between them. CDR3 protein: CASTPAGMNTEAFF. DNA for the CDR3: TGTGCCAGCACCCCCGCCGGGATGAACACTGAAGCTTTCTTT.

The chain carries TRBV11-2 and TRBJ2-5, with 9 positions matching TRBD2. CDR1 is SGHAT, CDR2 FQNNGV, per germline. V gave up 1 base and J gave up 5 bases; unmatched junction bases: 5. This CDR3 contains 15 residues. CDR3 sequence reads: CASSLVAGAGETQYF. The CDR3 region has the DNA TGTGCCAGCAGCTTAGTAGCGGGGGCCGGGGAGACCCAGTACTTC.

V usage is TRBV2 and J usage is TRBJ1-2, with D hard to call. Germline V CDR1 and CDR2: SNHLY, FYNNEI. V lost 3 bases, J lost 4 bases, and 12 bases lay in between. The CDR3 length is 14 residues. The CDR3 nucleotides read TGTGCCAGCAGTGATACGGGTACCCTCTATGGCTACACCTTC. Translation: CASSDTGTLYGYTF.

The DNA of the CDR3 is TGTGCCAGCAGTAACCCCTGGACTAGCGGGGGGGTACCTTACGAGCAGTACTTC. It yields the protein CASSNPWTSGGVPYEQYF. The chain uses TRBV6-2 or TRBV6-3 and TRBJ2-7; 15 nucleotides align to TRBD2. The CDR3 runs 18 residues. Per germline, CDR1 MNHEY and CDR2 SVGEGT. Trimming cost V 5 bases and J 4 bases; bases outside gene matches: 12.

In this sample, this clone turned up a few times. V usage is TRBV18 and J usage is TRBJ1-1; possible D gene TRBD1, 6 bases. CDR1 and CDR2 (germline): KGHSH, LQKENI. Trimming took off 2 bases at V and 1 base at J, with 11 bases between the two ends. This CDR3 is 15 amino acids long. The CDR3 DNA sequence: TGTGCCAGCTCACCAGGGGGCGAGGGGAACACTGAAGCTTTCTTT. As protein: CASSPGGEGNTEAFF. Complete variable domain (other parts from reference TRBV18 and TRBJ1-1): NAGVMQNPRHLVRRRGQEARLRCSPMKGHSHVYWYRQLPEEGLKFMVYLQKENIIDESGMPKERFSAEFPKEGPSILRIQQVVRGDSAAYFCASSPGGEGNTEAFFGQGTRLTVV.

This clone is a singleton in its sample. This chain uses TRBV5-1 with TRBJ2-5; 8 bases agree with TRBD1. The germline CDR1 and CDR2 sequences are SGHRS and YFSETQ. The CDR3 is 16 amino acids. V shed 5 bases, J shed 8 bases, and the junction held 17 bases outside the gene matches. The CDR3 DNA follows: TGCGCCAGCAGAAATCAGGGGACAGGCGCGATGGACACCCAGTACTTC. Its translation: CASRNQGTGAMDTQYF.

This chain joins TRBV5-1 and TRBJ1-2; weak D call: TRBD1 (5 bases). Germline CDR1 is SGHRS and CDR2 is YFSETQ. V lost 4 bases and J lost 4, with 17 bases in between. This CDR3 has 15 amino acids. CDR3 coding DNA: TGCGCCAGCAGCCAGCCCCCTGGGCAGGGCTATGGCTACACCTTC. This sequence encodes CASSQPPGQGYGYTF.

The rearrangement uses TRBV27 and TRBJ1-1; 7 nucleotides match TRBD1. The V gene's germline CDR1 is MNHEY and CDR2 SMNVEV (reference sequence). This CDR3 has 15 amino acids. V lost 5 bases, J lost 8 bases, and 14 bases stayed unmatched. Here the CDR3 reads CASSLGDSIFSEAFF. The CDR3 DNA reads as TGTGCCAGCAGTCTAGGGGACAGCATATTCTCCGAAGCTTTCTTT.

This chain uses TRBV7-3 with TRBJ1-2, with D uncertain. The CDR3 has 12 amino acids. Trimming left V 4 bases short and J 6 bases short, with 9 bases between. Germline CDR1 reads SGHTA; CDR2 reads FQGTGA. For the CDR3, the DNA is TGTGCCAGCAGCTCGGGAAGGGATGGCTACACCTTC. Amino acid sequence: CASSSGRDGYTF. Filled out from reference TRBV7-3 and TRBJ1-2, the complete variable domain reads GAGVSQTPSNKVTEKGKYVELRCDPISGHTALYWYRQSLGQGPEFLIYFQGTGAADDSGLPNDRFFAVRPEGSVSTLKIQRTERGDSAVYLCASSSGRDGYTFGSGTRLTVV.

The genes are TRBV5-1 and TRBJ2-1; 7 bases are a match to TRBD2. CDR1 and CDR2 from the germline V gene are SGHRS and YFSETQ. The V segment lost 3 bases and the J segment 6 bases; nucleotides outside the gene matches: 6. This CDR3 is 14 amino acids long. CDR3: CASSWGLSSNEQFF. DNA of the CDR3: TGCGCCAGCAGCTGGGGACTATCATCCAATGAGCAGTTCTTC.

The chain combines TRBV3-1 (or the pseudogene TRBV3-2) with TRBJ1-1; a weak D match, TRBD1 (6 bases). Germline V gene data show CDR1 as LGHDT and CDR2 as YNNKEL (reference sequence). V shed 4 bases and J shed 1 base, with 10 bases lying between them. The CDR3 has 14 amino acids. This CDR3 is CASSLQGSNTEAFF. The CDR3 DNA reads TGTGCCAGCAGCCTCCAGGGGTCGAACACTGAAGCTTTCTTT.

This clone has a count of ten or more. The chain is built from TRBV4-2 and TRBJ2-6; a possible D gene is TRBD2 (6 bases). Germline loops: CDR1 LGHNA, CDR2 YNFKEQ. V lost 4 bases, J lost 0 bases, and 10 bases lay in between. This CDR3 is built from 16 residues. The CDR3 sequence: CASSPDGSSGANVLTF. As DNA, the CDR3 is TGTGCCAGCAGCCCGGACGGGAGCTCTGGGGCCAACGTCCTGACTTTC.

V usage is TRBV2 and J usage is TRBJ2-3, with 11 bases fitting TRBD2. The CDR3 contains 15 residues. Germline CDR1 and CDR2: SNHLY and FYNNEI. Unmatched junction bases numbered 10, after V lost 5 bases and J lost 9 bases. Written as DNA, the CDR3 is TGTGCCAGCAGTCCGGGTAGCGGGGGGGCATGGACGCAGTATTTT. This codes for CASSPGSGGAWTQYF.